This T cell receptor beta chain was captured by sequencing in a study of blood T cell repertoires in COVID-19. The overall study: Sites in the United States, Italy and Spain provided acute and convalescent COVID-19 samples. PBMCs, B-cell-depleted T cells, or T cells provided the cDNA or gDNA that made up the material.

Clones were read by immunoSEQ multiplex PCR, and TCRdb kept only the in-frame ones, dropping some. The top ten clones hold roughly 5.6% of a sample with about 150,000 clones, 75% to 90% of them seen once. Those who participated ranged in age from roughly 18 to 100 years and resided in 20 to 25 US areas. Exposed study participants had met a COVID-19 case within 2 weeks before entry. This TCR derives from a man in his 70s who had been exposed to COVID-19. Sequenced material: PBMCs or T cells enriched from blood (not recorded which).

The CDR3 DNA is TGTGCCAGCAGTAGTGGCGGGGCTTGGAGTGGCTACACCTTC. Protein product: CASSSGGAWSGYTF. The rearrangement uses TRBV27 and TRBJ1-2, with a tentative D call TRBD1 (5 bases). The V gene lost 5 bases and the J gene lost 7 bases, with 17 bases spanning the gap. Germline V lookup: CDR1 MNHEY, CDR2 SMNVEV (reference sequence). This CDR3 is 14 amino acids long.